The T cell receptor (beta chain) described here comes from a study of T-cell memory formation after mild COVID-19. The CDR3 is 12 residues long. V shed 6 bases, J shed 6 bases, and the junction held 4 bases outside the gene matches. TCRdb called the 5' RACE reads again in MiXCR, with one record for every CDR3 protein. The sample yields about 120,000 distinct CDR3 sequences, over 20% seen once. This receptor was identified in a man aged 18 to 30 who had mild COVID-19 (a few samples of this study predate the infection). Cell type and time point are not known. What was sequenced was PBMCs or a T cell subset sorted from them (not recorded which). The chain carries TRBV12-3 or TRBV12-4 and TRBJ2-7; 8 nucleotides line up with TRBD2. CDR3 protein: CASSLRGVEQYF. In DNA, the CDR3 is TGTGCCAGCAGCCTGCGGGGGGTCGAGCAGTACTTC.